This TCR beta chain is from a study of radiotherapy plus CTLA-4 blockade in lung cancer (dated by TCRdb to about 2018). Regarding the study in general: Objective responses occurred in 18% of enrolled patients, and around 29% achieved disease control.

As regards this clone: Its antigen remains unidentified. The input lacks base qualities; no much larger clone sits a single base away.

CDR1 KGHSH and CDR2 LQKENI are derived from the germline V gene. The CDR3 contains 15 residues, cysteine and phenylalanine counted. Here the CDR3 DNA is all that survives: 45 bases in frame from base 1. Trimmed from V: 1 base; trimmed from J: 8 bases; junction bases lacking a gene match: 7. General study outcomes and caveats: TCR clones derived from tumors expanded in peripheral blood after treatment with radiotherapy and ipilimumab. The strongest predictors of response were reported to be early dynamic shifts in blood T cell clones along with a rise in serum interferon-beta following radiation.

The library was built by means of the immunoSEQ multiplex PCR assay. TCRdb re-hosts the immuneACCESS table, in-frame sequences only. Its copies lack some clones; in the studies checked, an unresolved V gene accounts for under half of them, and the cause for the rest is not known. The sample table lists tens of thousands of clones, about 77% of them with a count of one. Jointly, the top ten make up around 2.5% of the sample. The study evaluated CTLA-4 blockade (ipilimumab) given together with focal radiation therapy in patients who had chemo-refractory metastatic non-small-cell lung cancer. The sequences come from peripheral blood, collected from a patient treated with radiotherapy plus ipilimumab. The rearrangement combines TRBV18 with TRBJ2-1; TRBD2 aligns with 8 central bases. This TCR was recovered from a human donor with non-small cell lung cancer whose response to radiotherapy plus ipilimumab could not be evaluated. The nucleotides read TGTGCCAGCTCACCACAGAGCGGGAGTGGGGATGAGCAGTTCTTC. It translates to CASSPQSGSGDEQFF.